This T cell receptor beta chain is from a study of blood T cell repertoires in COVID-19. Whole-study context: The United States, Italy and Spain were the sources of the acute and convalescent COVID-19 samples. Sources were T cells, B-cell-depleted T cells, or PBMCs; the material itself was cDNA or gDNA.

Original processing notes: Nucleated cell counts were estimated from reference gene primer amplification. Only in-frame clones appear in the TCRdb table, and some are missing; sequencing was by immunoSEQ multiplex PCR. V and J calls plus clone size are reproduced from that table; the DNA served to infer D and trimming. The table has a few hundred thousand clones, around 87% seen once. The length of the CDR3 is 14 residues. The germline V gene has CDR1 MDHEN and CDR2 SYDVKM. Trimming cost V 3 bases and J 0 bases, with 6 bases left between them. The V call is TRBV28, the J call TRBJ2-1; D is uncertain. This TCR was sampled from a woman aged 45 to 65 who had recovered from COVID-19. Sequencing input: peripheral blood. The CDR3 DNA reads TGTGCCAGCAGTTTCCCTAGCTCCTACAATGAGCAGTTCTTC. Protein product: CASSFPSSYNEQFF.